Presented here are 2 T cell receptor beta chains from one specimen sequenced in a study of glioma-infiltrating T cells. Amplification of TCR alpha and beta CDR3 regions from RNA used iRepertoire nested multiplex PCR. TCRdb used MiXCR to reprocess the multiplex PCR reads, holding one entry per CDR3 protein. In the table there are around 44,000 distinct CDR3 sequences, approximately 20% of which are singletons. What was sequenced was glioma tissue, nonneoplastic brain tissue, or PBMCs (not recorded which). These receptors were collected from a human donor with low-grade glioma or glioblastoma, undergoing nonglioma brain surgery, or in good health (not recorded which).

The sample holds many counts of this clonotype. The chain employs TRBV10-2 and TRBJ2-3; 7 nucleotides align to TRBD1. CDR1 and CDR2 (germline): WSHSY, SAAADI. This CDR3 is 19 amino acids long. V lost 0 bases to trimming and J lost 3 bases; unmatched junction nucleotides: 15. The CDR3 nucleotides are TGCGCCAGCAGTGAGTCGGGGGAACAGGGGCTAGGAGGTACAGATACGCAGTATTTT. It specifies CASSESGEQGLGGTDTQYF.

This clonotype showed up just a few times. This chain connects TRBV9 to TRBJ2-1, with D perhaps matching TRBD1 (6 bases). CDR3 length: 15 amino acids. V was trimmed by 4 bases and J by 1 base, leaving 12 bases between them. Germline lookup yields CDR1 SGDLS and CDR2 YYNGEE. The CDR3 DNA reads as TGTGCCAGCAGCCAGACAGGCAGGTCCTACAATGAGCAGTTCTTC. Encoded protein: CASSQTGRSYNEQFF.